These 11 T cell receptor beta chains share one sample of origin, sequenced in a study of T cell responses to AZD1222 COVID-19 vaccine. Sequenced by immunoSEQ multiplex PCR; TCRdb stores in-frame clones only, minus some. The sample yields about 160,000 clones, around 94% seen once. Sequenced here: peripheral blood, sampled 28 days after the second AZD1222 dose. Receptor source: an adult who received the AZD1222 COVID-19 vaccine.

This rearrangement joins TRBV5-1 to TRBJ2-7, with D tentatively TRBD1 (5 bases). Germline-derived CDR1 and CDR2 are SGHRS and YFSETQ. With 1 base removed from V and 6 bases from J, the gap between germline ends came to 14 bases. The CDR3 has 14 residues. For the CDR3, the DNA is TGCGCCAGCAGCTTGCGGTTAGGGGTGGGCGAGCAGTACTTC. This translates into CASSLRLGVGEQYF. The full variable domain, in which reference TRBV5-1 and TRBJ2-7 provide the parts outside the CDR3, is KAGVTQTPRYLIKTRGQQVTLSCSPISGHRSVSWYQQTPGQGLQFLFEYFSETQRNKGNFPGRFSGRQFSNSRSEMNVSTLELGDSALYLCASSLRLGVGEQYFGPGTRLTVT.

CDR3 sequence: CASSRGGEQYF. For the CDR3, the DNA is TGTGCCAGCTCGAGAGGGGGCGAGCAGTACTTC. V and J are TRBV18 and TRBJ2-7; TRBD1 might be the D (6 bases). CDR1 is KGHSH and CDR2 is LQKENI in the germline V gene. This CDR3 contains 11 residues. V shed 6 bases and J shed 6 bases, with 9 bases lying between them.

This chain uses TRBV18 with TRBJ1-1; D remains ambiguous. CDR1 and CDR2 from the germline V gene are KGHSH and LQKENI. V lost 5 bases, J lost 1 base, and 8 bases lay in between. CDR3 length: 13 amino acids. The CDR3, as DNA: TGTGCCAGCTCATTAGGGAGGAACACTGAAGCTTTCTTT. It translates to CASSLGRNTEAFF.

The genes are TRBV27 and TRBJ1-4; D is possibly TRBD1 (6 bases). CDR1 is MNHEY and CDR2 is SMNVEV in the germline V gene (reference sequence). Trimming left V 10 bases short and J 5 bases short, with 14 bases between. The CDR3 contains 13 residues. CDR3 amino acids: CATSTGSNEKLFF. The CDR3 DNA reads TGTGCCACCTCCACAGGGAGCAATGAAAAACTGTTTTTT. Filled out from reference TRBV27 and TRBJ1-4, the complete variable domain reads EAQVTQNPRYLITVTGKKLTVTCSQNMNHEYMSWYRQDPGLGLRQIYYSMNVEVTDKGDVPEGYKVSRKEKRNFPLILESPSPNQTSLYFCATSTGSNEKLFFGSGTQLSVL.

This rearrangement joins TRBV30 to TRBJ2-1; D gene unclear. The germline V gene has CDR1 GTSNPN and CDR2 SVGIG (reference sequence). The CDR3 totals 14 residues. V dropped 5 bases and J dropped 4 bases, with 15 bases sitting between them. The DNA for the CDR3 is TGTGCCTGGGGCCCTGAGAGGTCGTACAATGAGCAGTTCTTC. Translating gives CAWGPERSYNEQFF.

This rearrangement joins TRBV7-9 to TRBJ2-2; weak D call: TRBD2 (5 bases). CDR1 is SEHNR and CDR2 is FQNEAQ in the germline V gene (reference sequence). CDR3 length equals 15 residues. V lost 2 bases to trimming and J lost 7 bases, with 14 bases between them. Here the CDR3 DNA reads TGTGCCAGCAGCTTATCCGGACCGGGGAGCGGGGAGCTGTTTTTT. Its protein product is CASSLSGPGSGELFF.

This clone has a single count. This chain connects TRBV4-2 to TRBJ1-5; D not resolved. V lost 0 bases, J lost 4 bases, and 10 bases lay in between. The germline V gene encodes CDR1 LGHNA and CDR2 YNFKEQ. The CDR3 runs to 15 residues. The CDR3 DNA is TGTGCCAGCAGCCAAGATCAGGCAGATAATCAGCCCCAGCATTTT. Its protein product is CASSQDQADNQPQHF.

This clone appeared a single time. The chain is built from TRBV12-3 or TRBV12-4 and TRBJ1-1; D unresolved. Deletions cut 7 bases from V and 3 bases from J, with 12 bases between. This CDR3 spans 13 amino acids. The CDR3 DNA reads TGTGCCAGCATCCCTACGTGGGACACTGAAGCTTTCTTT. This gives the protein CASIPTWDTEAFF.

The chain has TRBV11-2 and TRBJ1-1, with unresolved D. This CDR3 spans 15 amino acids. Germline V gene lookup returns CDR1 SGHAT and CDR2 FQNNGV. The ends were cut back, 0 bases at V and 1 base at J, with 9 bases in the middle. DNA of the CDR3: TGTGCCAGCAGCTTAGATCTAGGAGGGAACACTGAAGCTTTCTTT. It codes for CASSLDLGGNTEAFF. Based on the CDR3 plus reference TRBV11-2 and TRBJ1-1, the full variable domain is EAGVAQSPRYKIIEKRQSVAFWCNPISGHATLYWYQQILGQGPKLLIQFQNNGVVDDSQLPKDRFSAERLKGVDSTLKIQPAKLEDSAVYLCASSLDLGGNTEAFFGQGTRLTVV.

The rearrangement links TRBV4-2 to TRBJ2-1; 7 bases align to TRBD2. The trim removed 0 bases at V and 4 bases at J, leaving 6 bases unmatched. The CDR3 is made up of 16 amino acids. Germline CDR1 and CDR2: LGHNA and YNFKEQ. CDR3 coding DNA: TGTGCCAGCAGCCAAGATCCAGCGGGACCGTACAATGAGCAGTTCTTC. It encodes CASSQDPAGPYNEQFF.

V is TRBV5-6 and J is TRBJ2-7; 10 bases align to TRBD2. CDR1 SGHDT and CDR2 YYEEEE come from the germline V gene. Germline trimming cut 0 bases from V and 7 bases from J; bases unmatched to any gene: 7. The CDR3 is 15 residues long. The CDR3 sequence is CASSLGETSGREQYF. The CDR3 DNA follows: TGTGCCAGCAGCTTGGGGGAGACTAGCGGGCGGGAGCAGTACTTC.